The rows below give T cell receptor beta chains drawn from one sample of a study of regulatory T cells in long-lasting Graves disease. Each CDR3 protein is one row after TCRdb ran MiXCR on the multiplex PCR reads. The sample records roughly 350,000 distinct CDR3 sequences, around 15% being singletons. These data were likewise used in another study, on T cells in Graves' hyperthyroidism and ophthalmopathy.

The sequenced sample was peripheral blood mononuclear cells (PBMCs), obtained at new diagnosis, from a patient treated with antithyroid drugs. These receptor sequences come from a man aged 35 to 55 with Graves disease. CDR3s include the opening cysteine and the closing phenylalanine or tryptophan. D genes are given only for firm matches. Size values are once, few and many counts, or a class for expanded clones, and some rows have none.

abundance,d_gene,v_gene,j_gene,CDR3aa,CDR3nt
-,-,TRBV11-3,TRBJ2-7,CASSPGTLGSYEQYF,TGTGCCAGCAGCCCAGGGACCCTTGGCTCCTACGAGCAGTACTTC
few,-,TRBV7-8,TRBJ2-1,CASSNNRRNEQFF,TGTGCCAGCAGCAACAACCGGAGGAATGAGCAGTTCTTC
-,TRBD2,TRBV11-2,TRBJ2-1,CASSLVGASGNEQFF,TGTGCCAGCAGCTTAGTTGGGGCTAGCGGGAATGAGCAGTTCTTC
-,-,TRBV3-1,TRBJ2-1,CASSQEGTVYNEQFF,TGTGCCAGCAGCCAAGAGGGTACAGTATACAATGAGCAGTTCTTC
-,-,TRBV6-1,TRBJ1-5,CASTRGLNQPQHF,TGTGCCAGCACACGGGGTCTTAATCAGCCCCAGCATTTT
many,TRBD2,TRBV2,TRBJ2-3,CASSKLGEGTGTQYF,TGTGCCAGCAGTAAACTAGGGGAGGGCACTGGTACGCAGTATTTT
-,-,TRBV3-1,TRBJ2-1,CASSPRVERNEQFF,TGTGCCAGCAGCCCGAGGGTAGAGCGGAATGAGCAGTTCTTC
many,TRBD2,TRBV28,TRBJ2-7,CASSLGGRLEQYF,TGTGCCAGCAGTTTAGGCGGGAGGCTCGAGCAGTACTTC
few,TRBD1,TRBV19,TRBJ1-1,CASTDGQAIEAFF,TGTGCCAGTACCGATGGACAGGCAATTGAAGCTTTCTTT
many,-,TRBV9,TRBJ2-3,CASSVRWQGEDTQYF,TGTGCCAGCAGCGTAAGGTGGCAGGGTGAAGATACGCAGTATTTT
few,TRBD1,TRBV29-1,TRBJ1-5,CSVQGSNQPQHF,TGCAGCGTACAGGGGAGCAATCAGCCCCAGCATTTT
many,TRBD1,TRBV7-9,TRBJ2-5,CASSLAGTGEETQYF,TGTGCCAGCAGCTTAGCCGGGACAGGGGAAGAGACCCAGTACTTC
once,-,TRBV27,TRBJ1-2,CASSSQGRPRGYTF,TGTGCCAGCAGCTCCCAGGGCAGGCCCCGGGGCTACACCTTC
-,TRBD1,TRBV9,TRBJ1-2,CASSVGRQGGGGYTF,TGTGCCAGCAGCGTAGGTCGACAGGGGGGTGGTGGCTACACCTTC
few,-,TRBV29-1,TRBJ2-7,CSALVKAFEQYF,TGCAGCGCTCTAGTGAAGGCCTTCGAGCAGTACTTC